The 24 T cell receptor beta chains below were found in one sample sequenced in a study of TIL therapy for anti-PD-1-resistant metastatic lung cancer. Sequencing used immunoSEQ v3. Data came from immunoSEQ multiplex PCR; TCRdb stores just in-frame clones and leaves some out. The sample records 20,000 to 25,000 clones, around 71% being singletons. The time point here: pre-treatment sample, taken before nivolumab and TIL therapy. Source: blood, taken at baseline. These receptors came from a person between 25 and 80 years old with non-small cell lung cancer.

Remarks on this clone: At one boundary the junction diverges from the germline segment, which might be a read error. The gene calls are TRBV7-2 and TRBJ2-2, with D unclear. Germline-derived CDR1 and CDR2 are SGHTA and FQGNSA. The CDR3 is made up of 12 amino acids. CDR3 region: CASSLNSGELFF. CDR3 DNA sequence: TGTGCCAGCAGCTTAAACAGCGGGGAGCTGTTTTTT.

CDR3 nucleotide sequence: TGTGCCACCAGCTCCGGGACAGGGGTGACCTATGGCTACACCTTC. Its translation: CATSSGTGVTYGYTF. This rearrangement joins TRBV24-1 to TRBJ1-2, with 10 bases that match TRBD1. V was clipped by 7 bases and J by 4 bases; unmatched bases: 8. CDR1 and CDR2 (germline): KGHDR, SFDVKD. This CDR3 contains 15 residues.

CDR3 bases: TGTGCCAGCTCACCATCCCGGGGGGCGAGAACCGGGGAGCTGTTTTTT. This translates into CASSPSRGARTGELFF. The rearrangement uses TRBV18 and TRBJ2-2, with a tentative D call TRBD2 (7 bases). Trimming stripped 2 bases from V and 5 bases from J, with 15 bases between. In germline, CDR1 is KGHSH, CDR2 LQKENI. CDR3 length: 16 amino acids. Complete variable domain (other parts from reference TRBV18 and TRBJ2-2): NAGVMQNPRHLVRRRGQEARLRCSPMKGHSHVYWYRQLPEEGLKFMVYLQKENIIDESGMPKERFSAEFPKEGPSILRIQQVVRGDSAAYFCASSPSRGARTGELFFGEGSRLTVL.

V is TRBV5-1 and J is TRBJ2-1, with no clear D. Germline CDR1 and CDR2: SGHRS and YFSETQ. The V end lost 4 bases, the J end lost 6 bases, and 14 bases lay between the germline ends. The CDR3 has 14 residues. Written as DNA, the CDR3 is TGCGCCAGCAGCCTAGAGCAATTCTTCAATGAGCAGTTCTTC. Protein sequence: CASSLEQFFNEQFF. The complete variable domain, with remaining parts taken from reference TRBV5-1 and TRBJ2-1, reads KAGVTQTPRYLIKTRGQQVTLSCSPISGHRSVSWYQQTPGQGLQFLFEYFSETQRNKGNFPGRFSGRQFSNSRSEMNVSTLELGDSALYLCASSLEQFFNEQFFGPGTRLTVL.

This rearrangement joins TRBV19 to TRBJ2-1; D is perhaps TRBD2 (6 bases). The CDR3 spans 15 residues. The germline V gene has CDR1 LNHDA and CDR2 SQIVND (reference sequence). Trimming took off 3 bases at V and 8 bases at J, with 17 bases between the two ends. CDR3 coding DNA: TGTGCCAGTAGTATCGGGACTCGTGGCTCCCATGAGCAGTTCTTC. Translation gives CASSIGTRGSHEQFF.

V gene TRBV15 combines with J gene TRBJ2-1; D is unclear. This CDR3 spans 12 amino acids. Germline V gene data show CDR1 as LNHNV and CDR2 as YYDKDF (reference sequence). The V end was cut by 8 bases, the J end by 2 bases, with 7 bases between. DNA of the CDR3: TGTGCCACCTCTAATACCTACAATGAGCAGTTCTTC. Protein product: CATSNTYNEQFF.

The V call is TRBV7-8, the J call TRBJ2-3; D not certain. Per germline, CDR1 SGHVS and CDR2 FQNEAQ. The CDR3 has 14 amino acids. The V end lost 6 bases, the J end lost 4 bases, and 14 bases lay between the germline ends. The CDR3 bases are TGTGCCAGCAGTTTGACACTCCCGGCAGATACGCAGTATTTT. It encodes CASSLTLPADTQYF.

This clone was counted only a few times. V usage is TRBV7-9 and J usage is TRBJ2-1; TRBD2 aligns across 11 bases. The CDR3 has 17 amino acids. V shed 6 bases, J shed 0 bases, and the junction held 7 bases outside the gene matches. Germline lookup yields CDR1 SEHNR and CDR2 FQNEAQ (reference sequence). CDR3 sequence: CASSRTSGGSSYNEQFF. DNA of the CDR3: TGTGCCAGCAGTCGTACTAGCGGGGGCAGCTCCTACAATGAGCAGTTCTTC.

The chain recombines TRBV7-2 with TRBJ1-1, with D possibly being TRBD1 (6 bases). Germline CDR1 SGHTA, CDR2 FQGNSA. This CDR3 contains 14 residues. Trimming removed 3 bases from V and 2 bases from J, with 10 bases in between. For the CDR3, the DNA is TGTGCCAGCAGCTTGGGGGCGATAAACACTGAAGCTTTCTTT. Protein: CASSLGAINTEAFF.

The chain carries TRBV2 and TRBJ1-4, with 9 nucleotides matching TRBD1. The CDR3 is 14 amino acids. The V gene's germline CDR1 is SNHLY and CDR2 FYNNEI. The trim removed 8 bases at V and 7 bases at J, leaving 8 bases unmatched. The CDR3 spells CASGEQGAGEKLFF. The CDR3 DNA sequence: TGTGCCAGCGGGGAACAGGGGGCCGGTGAAAAACTGTTTTTT.

A single count supports this clone. The chain carries TRBV12-3 or TRBV12-4 and TRBJ2-3; no reliable D call. The V and J ends lost 3 bases and 4 bases respectively, with 5 bases between them. The CDR3 contains 12 residues. This CDR3 reads CASSFSPDTQYF. In DNA, the CDR3 is TGTGCCAGCAGTTTTAGTCCAGATACGCAGTATTTT.

The rearrangement joins TRBV5-1 to TRBJ2-1, with D unresolved. V shed 4 bases and J shed 2 bases, with 4 bases lying between them. The CDR3 extends over 12 amino acids. CDR1 and CDR2 (germline): SGHRS, YFSETQ. The CDR3 nucleotides are TGCGCCAGCAGCCCGACCTACAATGAGCAGTTCTTC. It specifies CASSPTYNEQFF.

The chain has TRBV27 and TRBJ2-7; D call uncertain. Germline-derived CDR1 and CDR2 are MNHEY and SMNVEV (reference sequence). Trimming removed 7 bases from V and 4 bases from J, with 17 bases in between. This CDR3 comprises 14 residues. The DNA of the CDR3 is TGTGCCAGCAACCAATTATCTAGTGATTACGAGCAGTACTTC. Protein product: CASNQLSSDYEQYF.

The rearrangement uses TRBV5-4 and TRBJ1-2; D not certain. Trimming took 0 bases from V and 8 from J, leaving 11 bases between them. The CDR3 runs 13 residues. Per the germline V gene, CDR1 is SGHNT and CDR2 is YYREEE (reference sequence). CDR3 coding DNA: TGTGCCAGCAGCTTGGAGAAGGGCTACGGCTACACCTTC. Amino acids: CASSLEKGYGYTF.

The gene calls are TRBV4-3 and TRBJ1-1; a possible D gene is TRBD1 (5 bases). The germline V gene has CDR1 LGHNA and CDR2 YSLEER. The CDR3 contains 13 residues. Trimming removed 7 bases at V and 2 bases at J, with 11 bases between. Here the CDR3 DNA reads TGCGCCAGCAACTGGGGGGGAAACACTGAAGCTTTCTTT. Its translation is CASNWGGNTEAFF.

In this sample, this clone turned up once. The V call is TRBV7-3, the J call TRBJ2-1; D is perhaps TRBD1 (6 bases). In germline, CDR1 is SGHTA, CDR2 FQGTGA. CDR3 size: 12 residues. V was trimmed by 3 bases and J by 10 bases, leaving 10 bases between them. The CDR3 loop is CASSLVQGEQFF. The CDR3 nucleotides read TGTGCCAGCAGCTTGGTTCAGGGGGAGCAGTTCTTC.

V and J are TRBV10-1 and TRBJ2-7, with 13 bases fitting TRBD2. This CDR3 is 14 amino acids long. The trim removed 4 bases at V and 5 bases at J, leaving 2 bases unmatched. Germline CDR1 WNHNN, CDR2 SYGVQD (reference sequence). The CDR3 bases are TGCGCCAGCAGTGCCGGGACTAGCGGGAACGAGCAGTACTTC. Translating it yields CASSAGTSGNEQYF.

Worth noting for this clone: Mismatch with germline at one junction end may stem from a read error. This chain connects TRBV19 to TRBJ1-1; possibly TRBD1 for D (5 bases). This CDR3 is 13 amino acids long. Germline lookup yields CDR1 LNHDA and CDR2 SQIVND (reference sequence). In nucleotides, the CDR3 is TGTGCCAGTAGTACCACCAGGGATACCCATCCTCTCTTT. As protein: CASSTTRDTHPLF.

CDR3 DNA: TGTGCCAGCAGCTGGGGGGCTGGGAGGACTGAAGCTTTCTTT. Its translation is CASSWGAGRTEAFF. The rearrangement links TRBV7-2 to TRBJ1-1; D is perhaps TRBD1 (6 bases). Trimming pared 4 bases from V and 5 bases from J, leaving 14 bases between. Per germline, CDR1 SGHTA and CDR2 FQGNSA. This CDR3 comprises 14 residues.

The rearrangement links TRBV6-6 to TRBJ1-1, with 7 bases identical to TRBD1. With 2 bases clipped from V and 1 base from J, the junction kept 7 bases outside the gene matches. Germline V gene sequence: CDR1 MNHNY, CDR2 SVGAGI (reference sequence). The CDR3 runs 16 residues. The CDR3 region is CASSYPRTGQNTEAFF. The CDR3 DNA sequence: TGTGCCAGCAGTTACCCTAGGACAGGACAGAACACTGAAGCTTTCTTT.

The chain joins TRBV5-6 to TRBJ2-5, with D perhaps matching TRBD2 (6 bases). Germline assignment: CDR1 SGHDT and CDR2 YYEEEE. This CDR3 has 14 amino acids. Trimming removed 0 bases from V and 9 bases from J, with 15 bases in between. The CDR3 coding sequence is TGTGCCAGCAGCTTGGCCACAGGTTGGGAGGCCCAGTACTTC. Translated: CASSLATGWEAQYF.

This chain connects TRBV9 to TRBJ1-3; no clear D. Germline CDR1 SGDLS, CDR2 YYNGEE. This CDR3 contains 15 residues. V dropped 5 bases and J dropped 0 bases, with 12 bases sitting between them. The CDR3 nucleotides read TGTGCCAGCAGTCCTGGACGGATCTCTGGAAACACCATATATTTT. As protein: CASSPGRISGNTIYF.

This clone has only a few counts. The chain carries TRBV3-1 (or the pseudogene TRBV3-2) and TRBJ1-1, with D maybe TRBD1 (6 bases). CDR1 is LGHDT, CDR2 YNNKEL, per germline (reference sequence). Deletions cut 10 bases from V and 4 bases from J, with 16 bases between. The CDR3 is 13 amino acids. As DNA, the CDR3 is TGTGCCATTCTACAGGGATGGGCCACTGAAGCTTTCTTT. This codes for CAILQGWATEAFF.

This CDR3 is CASSLGGQGGNEQFF. The CDR3 DNA sequence: TGTGCCAGCAGCCTTGGGGGACAGGGAGGGAATGAGCAGTTCTTC. The V gene is TRBV6-5, the J gene TRBJ2-1; 9 bases align to TRBD1. The CDR3 is made up of 15 amino acids. V trimming: 6 bases; J trimming: 7 bases; junction bases outside the gene matches: 10. From germline, CDR1 is MNHEY and CDR2 SVGAGI.